This T cell receptor (beta chain) was recovered during a study of blood T cells in healthy people across ages. The CDR3 consists of 12 residues. The J segment lost 5 bases and the V segment lost 4 bases, leaving 3 bases of the junction unmatched. Germline V gene sequence: CDR1 DFQATT, CDR2 SNEGSKA (reference sequence). Primers used in a second PCR of roughly 6 to 11 cycles were a sample-barcoded 5' primer and a J-beta primer mix. TCRdb used MiXCR to reprocess the 5' RACE reads, holding one entry per CDR3 protein. The table includes 720,000 or so distinct CDR3 sequences, approximately 40% detected once. The study's findings and limits: Naive T cell percentage and TCR beta diversity correlated strongly.

This clonotype was observed a few times. Its antigen is not identified. The sequenced material came from blood. The V call is TRBV20-1, the J call TRBJ1-2; 8 nucleotides line up with TRBD1. The receptor was derived from a man older than 75 in good health. The DNA for the CDR3 is TGCAGTGCTACTAGGACAGGGTATGGCTACACCTTC. Amino acids: CSATRTGYGYTF.